This T cell receptor (beta chain) was captured by sequencing in a study of regulatory T cells in long-lasting Graves disease. General study results and limits: Peripheral blood, not thyroid tissue, was the sole material studied.

Time point given: newly diagnosed GD, antithyroid drugs for less than 3 months. PBMC-extracted RNA yielded the TCR library. This clonotype was detected a few times. Its antigen is still unknown. The CDR3 is 15 amino acids. The V gene's germline CDR1 is LGHDT and CDR2 YNNKEL (reference sequence). V was trimmed by 1 base and J by 2 bases, leaving 6 bases between them. CDR3 regions were amplified by Arm-PCR using iRepertoire HTBI primers to build TCR beta libraries. From the multiplex PCR reads, TCRdb called clonotypes with MiXCR, one entry per CDR3 protein. The data hold 400,000 to 500,000 distinct CDR3 sequences, with about 16% observed a single time. These same data were also listed under a study on T cells in Graves' hyperthyroidism and ophthalmopathy. Turning to that study: No progression to ophthalmopathy during 18 months of follow-up defined stable disease.

The chain is built from TRBV3-1 and TRBJ2-6; no clear D. The TCR originated in a woman aged 25 to 39 with Graves disease. The sample here was peripheral blood mononuclear cells (PBMCs), taken at new diagnosis, from a patient treated with antithyroid drugs. As DNA, the CDR3 is TGTGCCAGCAGCCAAGCACGACCTGGGGCCAACGTCCTGACTTTC. It yields the protein CASSQARPGANVLTF.